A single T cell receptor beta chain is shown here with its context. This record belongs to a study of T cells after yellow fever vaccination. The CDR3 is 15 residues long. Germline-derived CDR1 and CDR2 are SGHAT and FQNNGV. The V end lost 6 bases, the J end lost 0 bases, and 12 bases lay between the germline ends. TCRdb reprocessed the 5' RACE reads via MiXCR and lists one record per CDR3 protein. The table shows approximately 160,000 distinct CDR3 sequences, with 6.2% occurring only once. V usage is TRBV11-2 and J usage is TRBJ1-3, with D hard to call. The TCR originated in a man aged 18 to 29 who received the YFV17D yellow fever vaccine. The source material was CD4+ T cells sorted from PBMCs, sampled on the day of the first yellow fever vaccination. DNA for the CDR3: TGTGCCAGCAGTATTACGGGTTTCTCTGGAAACACCATATATTTT. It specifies CASSITGFSGNTIYF.